This T cell receptor (beta chain) was sequenced for a study of T cell responses to AZD1222 COVID-19 vaccine. Study-wide results and caveats: The donor group comprised mostly white British people and more females; the analysis possibly underestimated clonal diversity.

Some clones are missing from TCRdb's copy, which holds only in-frame ones; the method was immunoSEQ multiplex PCR. The sample carries approximately 110,000 clones, 88% recorded once. Trimming removed 4 bases from V and 7 bases from J; junction bases left unmatched: 14. Germline V gene lookup returns CDR1 SGHVS and CDR2 FQNEAQ. The CDR3 totals 17 residues. This clone was observed a single time. Its target is unknown. The sequence derives from an adult in good health. The sample here was peripheral blood, taken on day 0 of AZD1222 vaccination. The rearrangement uses TRBV7-8 and TRBJ1-4, with 8 bases that match TRBD1. This CDR3 reads CASSSLLSGTGREKLFF. The CDR3 DNA reads as TGTGCCAGCAGCTCACTACTCTCCGGGACAGGCCGTGAAAAACTGTTTTTT. The whole variable domain, filled in from reference TRBV7-8 and TRBJ1-4, reads GAGVSQSPRYKVAKRGQDVALRCDPISGHVSLFWYQQALGQGPEFLTYFQNEAQLDKSGLPSDRFFAERPEGSVSTLKIQRTQQEDSAVYLCASSSLLSGTGREKLFFGSGTQLSVL.